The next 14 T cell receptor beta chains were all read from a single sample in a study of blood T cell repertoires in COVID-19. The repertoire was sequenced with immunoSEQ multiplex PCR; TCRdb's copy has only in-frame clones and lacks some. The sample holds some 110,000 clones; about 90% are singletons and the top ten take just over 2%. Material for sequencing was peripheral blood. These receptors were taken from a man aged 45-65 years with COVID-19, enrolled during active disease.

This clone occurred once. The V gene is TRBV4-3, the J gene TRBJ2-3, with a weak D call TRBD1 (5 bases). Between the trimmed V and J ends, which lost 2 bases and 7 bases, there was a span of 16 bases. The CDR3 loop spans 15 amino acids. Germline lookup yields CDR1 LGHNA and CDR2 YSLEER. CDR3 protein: CASSQSAGLANTQYF. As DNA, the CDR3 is TGCGCCAGCAGCCAATCAGCAGGGTTGGCGAATACGCAGTATTTT.

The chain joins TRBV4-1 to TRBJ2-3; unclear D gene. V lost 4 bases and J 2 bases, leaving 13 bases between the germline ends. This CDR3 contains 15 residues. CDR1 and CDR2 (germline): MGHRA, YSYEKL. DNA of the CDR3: TGCGCCAGCAGCCTGGGCGTCCTGGTCACAGATACGCAGTATTTT. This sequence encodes CASSLGVLVTDTQYF.

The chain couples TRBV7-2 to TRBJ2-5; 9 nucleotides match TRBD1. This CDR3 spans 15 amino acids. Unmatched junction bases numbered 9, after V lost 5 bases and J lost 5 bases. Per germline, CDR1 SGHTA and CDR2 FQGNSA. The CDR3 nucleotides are TGTGCCAGCAGCCTTGGACAGGGGCAACGGGAGACCCAGTACTTC. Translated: CASSLGQGQRETQYF.

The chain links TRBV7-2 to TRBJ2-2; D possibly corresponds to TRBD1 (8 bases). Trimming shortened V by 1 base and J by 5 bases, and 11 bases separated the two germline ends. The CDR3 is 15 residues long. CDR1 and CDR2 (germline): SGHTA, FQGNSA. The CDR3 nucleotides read TGTGCCAGCAGCTTAGTACAGGGGGGGACCGGGGAGCTGTTTTTT. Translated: CASSLVQGGTGELFF.

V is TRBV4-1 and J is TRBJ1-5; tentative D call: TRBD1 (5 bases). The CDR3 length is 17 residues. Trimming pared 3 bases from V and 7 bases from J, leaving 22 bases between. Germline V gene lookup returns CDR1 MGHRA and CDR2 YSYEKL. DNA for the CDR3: TGCGCCAGCAGCCAGAACCATCAGGGTTTCCCCTCACAGCCCCAGCATTTT. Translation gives CASSQNHQGFPSQPQHF.

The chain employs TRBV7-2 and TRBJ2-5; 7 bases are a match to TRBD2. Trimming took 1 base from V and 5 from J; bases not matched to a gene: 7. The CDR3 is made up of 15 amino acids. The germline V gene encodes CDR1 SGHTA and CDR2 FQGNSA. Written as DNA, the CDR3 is TGTGCCAGCAGCTTAGGCGCGGGAGCGCGTGAGACCCAGTACTTC. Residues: CASSLGAGARETQYF.

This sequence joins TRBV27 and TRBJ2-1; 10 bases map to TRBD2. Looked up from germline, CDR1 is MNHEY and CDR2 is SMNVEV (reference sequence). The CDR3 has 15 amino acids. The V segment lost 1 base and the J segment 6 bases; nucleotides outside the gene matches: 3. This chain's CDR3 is CASSLWTSGRNEQFF. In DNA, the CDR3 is TGTGCCAGCAGTTTATGGACTAGCGGCCGCAATGAGCAGTTCTTC.

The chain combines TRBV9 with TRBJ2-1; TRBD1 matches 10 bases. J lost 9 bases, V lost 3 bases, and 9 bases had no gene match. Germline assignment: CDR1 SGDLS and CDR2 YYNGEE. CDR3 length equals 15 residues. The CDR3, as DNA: TGTGCCAGCAGCGGAGGACAGGGGGGTAGGTTTGAGCAGTTCTTC. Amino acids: CASSGGQGGRFEQFF.

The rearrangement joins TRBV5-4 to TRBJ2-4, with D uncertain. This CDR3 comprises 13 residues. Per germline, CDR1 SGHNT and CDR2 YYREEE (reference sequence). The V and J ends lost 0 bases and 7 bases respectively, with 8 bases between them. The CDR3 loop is CASSLEWQNIQYF. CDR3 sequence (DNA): TGTGCCAGCAGCTTGGAATGGCAGAACATTCAGTACTTC.

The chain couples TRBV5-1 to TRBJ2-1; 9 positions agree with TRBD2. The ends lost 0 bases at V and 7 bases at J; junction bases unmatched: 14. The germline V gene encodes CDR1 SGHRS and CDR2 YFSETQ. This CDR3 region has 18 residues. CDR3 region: CASSLALASGISGNEQFF. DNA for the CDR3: TGCGCCAGCAGCTTGGCCTTGGCTAGCGGGATCAGTGGGAATGAGCAGTTCTTC. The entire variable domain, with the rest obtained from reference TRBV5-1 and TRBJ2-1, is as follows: KAGVTQTPRYLIKTRGQQVTLSCSPISGHRSVSWYQQTPGQGLQFLFEYFSETQRNKGNFPGRFSGRQFSNSRSEMNVSTLELGDSALYLCASSLALASGISGNEQFFGPGTRLTVL.

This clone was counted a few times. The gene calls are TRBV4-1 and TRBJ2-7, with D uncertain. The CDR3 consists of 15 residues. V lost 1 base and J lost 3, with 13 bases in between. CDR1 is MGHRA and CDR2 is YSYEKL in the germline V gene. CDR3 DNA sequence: TGCGCCAGCAGCCAAGGCCGCGGAAGGAACTACGAGCAGTACTTC. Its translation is CASSQGRGRNYEQYF.

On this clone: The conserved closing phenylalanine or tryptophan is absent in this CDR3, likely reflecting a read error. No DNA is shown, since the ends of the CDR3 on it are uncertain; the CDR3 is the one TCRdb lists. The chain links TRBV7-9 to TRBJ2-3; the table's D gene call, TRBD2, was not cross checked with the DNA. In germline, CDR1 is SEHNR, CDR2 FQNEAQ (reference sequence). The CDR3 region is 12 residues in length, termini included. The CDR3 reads CASSLEAGGPII.

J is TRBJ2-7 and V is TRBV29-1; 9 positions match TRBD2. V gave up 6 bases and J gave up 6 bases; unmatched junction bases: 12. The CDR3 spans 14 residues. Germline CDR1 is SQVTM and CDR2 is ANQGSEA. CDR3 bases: TGCAGCGTAGAGAAGACTAGCGGTGAGTCCGAGCAGTACTTC. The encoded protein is CSVEKTSGESEQYF.

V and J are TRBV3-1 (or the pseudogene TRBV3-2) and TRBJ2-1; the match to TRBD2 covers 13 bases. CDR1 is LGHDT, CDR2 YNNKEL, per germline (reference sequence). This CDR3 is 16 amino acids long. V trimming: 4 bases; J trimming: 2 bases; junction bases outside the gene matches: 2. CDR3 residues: CASSRLAGGTYNEQFF. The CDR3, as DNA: TGTGCCAGCAGCCGACTAGCGGGAGGTACCTACAATGAGCAGTTCTTC.